Described below is a single T cell receptor (beta chain) sequence and its context. The antigen is unknown. This sample is drawn from a study of regulatory T cells in long-lasting Graves disease. The study's findings and limits: Persistent Graves' cases showed lower TCR diversity than newly diagnosed cases. Authors noted too few samples as a limitation.

Arm-PCR of CDR3 regions and iRepertoire HTBI primers were the basis on which TCR beta libraries were built. From the multiplex PCR reads, TCRdb called clonotypes with MiXCR, one entry per CDR3 protein. The sample lists 680,000 or so distinct CDR3 sequences; 15% to 20% were seen once. Germline V gene sequence: CDR1 SGHTA, CDR2 FQGNSA. V lost 1 base to trimming and J lost 5 bases, with 8 bases between them. This CDR3 region has 13 residues. Time point denoted: newly diagnosed GD, antithyroid drugs for less than 3 months. PBMC-derived RNA was used for the TCR library. This sample was also put to use in a study of T cells in Graves' hyperthyroidism and ophthalmopathy. Per that study: Researchers ran a first-round RT-PCR on the TCR CDR3 using the HTBI primer set.

Material: peripheral blood mononuclear cells (PBMCs), obtained at new diagnosis, from a patient treated with antithyroid drugs. The V gene is TRBV7-2, the J gene TRBJ2-5; no clear D gene. The sequence was collected from a woman aged 25 to 45 with Graves disease. This CDR3 reads CASSLVLAETQYF. The CDR3 DNA reads as TGTGCCAGCAGCTTAGTTCTTGCCGAGACCCAGTACTTC.